These T cell receptor beta chains were read from a single sample in a study of early T cells in non-severe SARS-CoV-2 infection. One entry per CDR3 protein results from TCRdb running MiXCR on the 5' RACE reads. The sample carries over 75,000 distinct CDR3 sequences, 14% to 15% recorded once. Source material: whole blood. These receptors originate from an adult who was a healthcare worker with PCR-confirmed SARS-CoV-2 infection or an uninfected control (not recorded which). CDR3s include the opening cysteine and the closing phenylalanine or tryptophan. The D gene is left open where the match is weak. Size tells how often a clone was seen (once, few, many) or the class of an expanded clone, and some rows leave it out.

TGTGCCATCAGAGGACAGGGAGTTTCACCCCTCCACTTT | CAIRGQGVSPLHF | TRBJ1-6 | TRBD1 | few | TRBV6-1
TGTGCCAGCAGGCCCAGGCTAACTGAAGCTTTCTTT | CASRPRLTEAFF | TRBJ1-1 | NA | many | TRBV2
TGTGCCAGCAGAAATACCGGGGTGTGGGAAGATACGCAGTATTTT | CASRNTGVWEDTQYF | TRBJ2-3 | NA | NA | TRBV12-3/TRBV12-4
TGCAGTGCTCGCCCCCTGGACCGACCTTACACCGGGGAGCTGTTTTTT | CSARPLDRPYTGELFF | TRBJ2-2 | NA | few | TRBV20-1
TGTGCCAGCGTCGACCAGCTGAACACTGAAGCTTTCTTT | CASVDQLNTEAFF | TRBJ1-1 | NA | many | TRBV2
TGTGCCAGCGGTCTAGGGGCACCAGGGCATTCACCCCTCCACTTT | CASGLGAPGHSPLHF | TRBJ1-6 | NA | NA | TRBV7-2
TGTGCCAGCAGTGAAGCGGGCCTCGAGCAGTACTTC | CASSEAGLEQYF | TRBJ2-7 | NA | NA | TRBV25-1
TGTGCCGTCGGGGTGGGTCTCTCCTACAATGAGCAGTTCTTC | CAVGVGLSYNEQFF | TRBJ2-1 | NA | NA | TRBV6-5
TGTGCCAGCACCTCCCCGGCCAGATACAATGAGCAGTTCTTC | CASTSPARYNEQFF | TRBJ2-1 | NA | many | TRBV28
TGTGCCAGCAGCCCGGACAGGGCCCTCACAGATACGCAGTATTTT | CASSPDRALTDTQYF | TRBJ2-3 | TRBD1 | NA | TRBV6-5
TGTGCCAGCAGTCCCCACAATGAGCAGTTCTTC | CASSPHNEQFF | TRBJ2-1 | NA | NA | TRBV28
TGCAGTGCGAGGAGTGGGGGCTCGGGTGAAGCTTTCTTT | CSARSGGSGEAFF | TRBJ1-1 | NA | NA | TRBV20-1
TGCAGTGCTAGACTAGCGGGCACAGATACGCAGTATTTT | CSARLAGTDTQYF | TRBJ2-3 | TRBD2 | NA | TRBV20-1
TGTGCCACCAGCAGAGAGGAGGGGTCCTACGAGCAGTACTTC | CATSREEGSYEQYF | TRBJ2-7 | NA | few | TRBV15
TGTGCCAGCAGTGAGCGGACAGGGGCCTACGAGCAGTACTTC | CASSERTGAYEQYF | TRBJ2-7 | TRBD1 | few | TRBV28
TGTGCCTGGAGTGTTCTAGCTCCTGAGCAGTTCTTC | CAWSVLAPEQFF | TRBJ2-1 | NA | few | TRBV30
TGTGCCAGCAGCTTTTTCGGGGGTGAATTAGCCAAAAACATTCAGTACTTC | CASSFFGGELAKNIQYF | TRBJ2-4 | NA | NA | TRBV7-9
TGTGCCAGCTCACCACCCCAGGGGCCGTACCAAGGCTCTTCAGATACGCAGTATTTT | CASSPPQGPYQGSSDTQYF | TRBJ2-3 | NA | few | TRBV18
TGTGCCAGTAGTCCTCTCTCGGACAGGGGGCAAGAGACCCAGTACTTC | CASSPLSDRGQETQYF | TRBJ2-5 | TRBD1 | few | TRBV19
TGTGCCAGCAGTTTAGTGCCCGGGAATTCACCCCTCCACTTT | CASSLVPGNSPLHF | TRBJ1-6 | NA | many | TRBV12-3/TRBV12-4
TGTGCCAGCAGCCAAGAGGGGGAACACGAGCAGTACTTC | CASSQEGEHEQYF | TRBJ2-7 | NA | few | TRBV3-1
TGTGCCAGTGAGGACTTGCCCCAAGAGACCCAGTACTTC | CASEDLPQETQYF | TRBJ2-5 | NA | many | TRBV11-2
TGTGCCAGTAGTCCGACTAGGACCTCCAATGAGCAGTTCTTC | CASSPTRTSNEQFF | TRBJ2-1 | NA | few | TRBV19
TGCGCCAGCCGTCGGACAGGGCCGGGGAATTCACCCCTCCACTTT | CASRRTGPGNSPLHF | TRBJ1-6 | TRBD1 | NA | TRBV10-2
TGTGCCAGCAGCAGTAGCGGATTACAAGAGACCCAGTACTTC | CASSSSGLQETQYF | TRBJ2-5 | NA | NA | TRBV12-3/TRBV12-4
TGTGCCAGCAGCTTGGACGCGGGGGGGACAGATACGCAGTATTTT | CASSLDAGGTDTQYF | TRBJ2-3 | TRBD2 | NA | TRBV5-6
TGTGCCAGCTGGTTAGGGGTGATAGGGCAGCCCCAGCATTTT | CASWLGVIGQPQHF | TRBJ1-5 | NA | few | TRBV2
TGCAGTGCCTCTAGGGATACGCAGTATTTT | CSASRDTQYF | TRBJ2-3 | NA | NA | TRBV20-1
TGTGCCAGCAACTCAAATGGGGGGGAAGCTTTCTTT | CASNSNGGEAFF | TRBJ1-1 | NA | few | TRBV7-3
TGTGCCAGCAGCGCCGCTTGGGGGGACAATGAGCAGTTCTTC | CASSAAWGDNEQFF | TRBJ2-1 | NA | many | TRBV11-2
TGCAGTGCGCACAGGATTAACGAGCAGTACTTC | CSAHRINEQYF | TRBJ2-7 | NA | many | TRBV20-1
TGTGCCAGCAGTTTGACCCATCGTCTACGCAATCAGCCCCAGCATTTT | CASSLTHRLRNQPQHF | TRBJ1-5 | NA | NA | TRBV12-3/TRBV12-4
TGCAGTGCTTCGAGACCGCGGGTCTCGAGGCCATATAGCGGGAATGAGCAGTTCTTC | CSASRPRVSRPYSGNEQFF | TRBJ2-1 | TRBD2 | NA | TRBV20-1
TGTGCCAGCAGTTACCCCACTAGGGGTGGGGCCAACGTCCTGACTTTC | CASSYPTRGGANVLTF | TRBJ2-6 | NA | NA | TRBV6-5
TGTGCCAGCAGCTCCGTAGTGCTCGTCGGGTCCGAGACCCAGTACTTC | CASSSVVLVGSETQYF | TRBJ2-5 | NA | many | TRBV5-6
TGTGCCAGCAGTGGCAGCGGGACAGGGGATGCTGGCTACACCTTC | CASSGSGTGDAGYTF | TRBJ1-2 | TRBD1 | NA | TRBV25-1
TGCGCCAGCAGCGTTAGCGGGGGCCTAGATGAGCAGTTCTTC | CASSVSGGLDEQFF | TRBJ2-1 | TRBD2 | few | TRBV5-1
TGTGCCAGCAGCCCCCGACAGGGGATCAGCACCGGGGAGCTGTTTTTT | CASSPRQGISTGELFF | TRBJ2-2 | TRBD1 | NA | TRBV7-9
TGTGCCAGCAGTCTTCCCAGAGACGAGCAGTACTTC | CASSLPRDEQYF | TRBJ2-7 | NA | NA | TRBV21-1
TGTGCCAGCAGCCGGCAACTAGCGGGGGCGAACACCGGGGAGCTGTTTTTT | CASSRQLAGANTGELFF | TRBJ2-2 | TRBD2 | NA | TRBV7-3
TGTGCCAGCAAGCTCACTAGGGGTACGACAGATACGCAGTATTTT | CASKLTRGTTDTQYF | TRBJ2-3 | NA | few | TRBV6-1
TGTGCCAGCAGCTTAGTGTGGGTGCAGGTACCCGAGCAGTACTTC | CASSLVWVQVPEQYF | TRBJ2-7 | NA | few | TRBV11-2
TGTGCCAGCAGCCCAGGACAGGGTAGGGCCAACGTCCTGACTTTC | CASSPGQGRANVLTF | TRBJ2-6 | TRBD1 | many | TRBV7-3
TGTGCCAGCAGTCCATCGACAGAAGAGCAGTACTTC | CASSPSTEEQYF | TRBJ2-7 | NA | NA | TRBV28
TGTGCCAGCAGTCACGGGGACAGGAGCTCCTACGAGCAGTACTTC | CASSHGDRSSYEQYF | TRBJ2-7 | TRBD1 | NA | TRBV28